Sequencing of this T cell receptor beta chain was carried out in a study of patients and donors after allogeneic stem cell transplantation. Each CDR3 protein gets one entry after TCRdb re-called the RT-PCR reads with MiXCR. The repertoire holds hundreds of thousands of distinct CDR3 sequences, with less than 15% as singletons. V was clipped by 6 bases and J by 5 bases, with 15 bases between them. This CDR3 contains 13 residues. Germline V CDR1 and CDR2: SGHRS, YFSETQ. This receptor was identified in a human donor who was either an allogeneic HSCT recipient or a stem cell or donor lymphocyte infusion donor (not recorded which). It is not recorded whose cells these are; they may come from a transplant donor. The chain uses TRBV5-1 and TRBJ2-7, with a weak D call TRBD2 (5 bases). Sequencing was performed on blood, either unsorted or a sorted T cell fraction (not recorded which). CDR3 in amino acids: CASTRGGRDEQYF. The CDR3 DNA reads as TGCGCCAGCACCCGCGGAGGACGGGACGAGCAGTACTTC.